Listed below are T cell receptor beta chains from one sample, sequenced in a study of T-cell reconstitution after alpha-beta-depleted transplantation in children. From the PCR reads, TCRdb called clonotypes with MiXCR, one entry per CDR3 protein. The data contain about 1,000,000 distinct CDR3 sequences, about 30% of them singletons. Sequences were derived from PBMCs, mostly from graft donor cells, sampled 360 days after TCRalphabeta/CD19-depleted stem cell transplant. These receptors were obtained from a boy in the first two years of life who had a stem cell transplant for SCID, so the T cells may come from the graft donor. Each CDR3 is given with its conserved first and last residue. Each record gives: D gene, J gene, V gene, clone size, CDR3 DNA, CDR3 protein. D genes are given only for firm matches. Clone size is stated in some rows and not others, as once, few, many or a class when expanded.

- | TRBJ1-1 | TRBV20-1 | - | TGCAGTGCTGAGGGGGGGCCTGAAGCTTTCTTT | CSAEGGPEAFF
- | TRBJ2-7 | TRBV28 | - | TGTGCCAGCAGTCCCCCAGGCAGAGACTACGAGCAGTACTTC | CASSPPGRDYEQYF
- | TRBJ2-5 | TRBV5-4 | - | TGTGCCAGCCGGCGGGGCCCCGACGGTGAGACCCAGTACTTC | CASRRGPDGETQYF
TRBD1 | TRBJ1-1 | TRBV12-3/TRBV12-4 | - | TGTGCCAGCAGTTCCCACAGGGGTGGTGAAGCTTTCTTT | CASSSHRGGEAFF
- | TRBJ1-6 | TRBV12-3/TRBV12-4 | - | TGTGCCAGCGGCCTTTTGGCGTCGACCCTCCACTTT | CASGLLASTLHF
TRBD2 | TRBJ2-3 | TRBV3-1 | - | TGTGCCAGCAGCCGGAGACTAGCGGGGGATACGCAGTATTTT | CASSRRLAGDTQYF
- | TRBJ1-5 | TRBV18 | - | TGTGCCAGCTCGCTCCCATGGCGGGGGATCAATCAGCCCCAGCATTTT | CASSLPWRGINQPQHF
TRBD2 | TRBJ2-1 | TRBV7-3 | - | TGTGCCAGCAGCCCCCAGTCGCTAGCGGGGGTGTGGTACAATGAGCAGTTCTTC | CASSPQSLAGVWYNEQFF
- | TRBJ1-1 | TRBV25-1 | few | TGTGCCAGCAGTGAATTCGGCATCGGGAACACTGAAGCTTTCTTT | CASSEFGIGNTEAFF
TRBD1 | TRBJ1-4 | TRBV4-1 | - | TGCGCCAGCAGCCAAGCGGACAGGGGTGAAAAACTGTTTTTT | CASSQADRGEKLFF
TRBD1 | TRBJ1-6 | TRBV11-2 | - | TGTGCCAGCAGCTTAGTTCCGGGACAGGGCAATTCACCCCTCCACTTT | CASSLVPGQGNSPLHF
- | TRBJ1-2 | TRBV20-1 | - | TGCAGTGCTAGAGACGGGTTCTCCTATGGCTACACCTTC | CSARDGFSYGYTF
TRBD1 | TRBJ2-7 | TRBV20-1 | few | TGCAGTGCTGCAATAACAGGGGACTACGAGCAGTACTTC | CSAAITGDYEQYF
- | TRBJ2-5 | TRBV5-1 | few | TGCGCCAGCAGCTCGGAGACAGGGAGGGAGACCCAGTACTTC | CASSSETGRETQYF
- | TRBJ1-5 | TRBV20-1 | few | TGCAGTGCTAGAGGGGTCGGGGCACGGCAGCCCCAGCATTTT | CSARGVGARQPQHF
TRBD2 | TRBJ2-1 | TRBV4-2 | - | TGTGCCAGCAGCCAAGGCGGGGGGGCCGATGAGCAGTTCTTC | CASSQGGGADEQFF
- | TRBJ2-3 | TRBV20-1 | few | TGCAGTGCTAGAGACCCCTTTAGGTATACGCAGTATTTT | CSARDPFRYTQYF
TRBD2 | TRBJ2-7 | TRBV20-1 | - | TGCAGTGCTAGAGATGTCGGGAGCGCGGGGGACGAGCAGTACTTC | CSARDVGSAGDEQYF
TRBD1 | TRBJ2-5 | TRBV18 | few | TGTGCCAGCTCACCACAGGGGGCGAAGAAAGAGACCCAGTACTTC | CASSPQGAKKETQYF
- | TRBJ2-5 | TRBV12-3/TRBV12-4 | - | TGTGCCAGCAGTTTCACGTTCGGGGTAGAAGAGACCCAGTACTTC | CASSFTFGVEETQYF
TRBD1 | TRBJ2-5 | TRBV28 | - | TGTGCCAGCAGTGCACCCGGGACAGGGCGCCAAGAGACCCAGTACTTC | CASSAPGTGRQETQYF
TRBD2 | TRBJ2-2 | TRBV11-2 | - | TGTGCCAGCAGCCGGGCTGGACTAGCGTCGGCCGGGGAGCTGTTTTTT | CASSRAGLASAGELFF
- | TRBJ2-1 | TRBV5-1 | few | TGCGCCAGCAGCTTTCCGTTTGCCCTAAAAGAGCAGTTCTTC | CASSFPFALKEQFF
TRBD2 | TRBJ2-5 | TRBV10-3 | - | TGTGCCATCAGTTGGACTAGCGGGGGGTCATGGGAGACCCAGTACTTC | CAISWTSGGSWETQYF
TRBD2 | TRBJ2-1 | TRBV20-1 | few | TGCAGTGCTAGTGAGGGACTAGCGTATTACAATGAGCAGTTCTTC | CSASEGLAYYNEQFF
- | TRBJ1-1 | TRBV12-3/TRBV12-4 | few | TGTGCCAGCACTCCCCTCGGCAGAGAAGCTTTCTTT | CASTPLGREAFF
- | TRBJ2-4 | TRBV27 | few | TGTGCCAGCAGTACCGACAAGAAAAACATTCAGTACTTC | CASSTDKKNIQYF